Given below is one TCR beta chain in context. What it binds is unknown. This specimen belongs to a study of cytomegalovirus exposure and HLA in healthy donors. Study-level results: An analysis was carried out later, and it reportedly showed fewer N-insertions in an Asian-associated ancestry cluster than the approximately 610-donor mean. Cytomegalovirus status, reportedly, was diagnosed with high specificity and sensitivity by the classifier.

Researchers ran the PCR with 60 Vbeta and 13 Jbeta primers. In the source study's methods: Counted up in a later analysis, unique TCR beta chains came to about 80 million, with about 10 million shared. Sequencing used immunoSEQ multiplex PCR; TCRdb keeps in-frame clones, though not all of them. V, J and clone size are taken as reported in that table, and D and trimming were inferred from the DNA itself. The data contain some 95,000 clones, around 71% of them seen just once; the ten biggest clones take up approximately 2.3%. CDR3 length: 16 residues. The V gene lost 0 bases and the J gene lost 0 bases, with 12 bases spanning the gap. Germline CDR1 SGHNT, CDR2 YYREEE (reference sequence).

Material: PBMCs. This receptor was taken from a man aged 30 to 39 in good health and CMV-seronegative. V gene TRBV5-4 combines with J gene TRBJ2-5, with a weak D call TRBD2 (5 bases). CDR3 bases: TGTGCCAGCAGCTTGGTAGGTGGGAGCAACCAAGAGACCCAGTACTTC. Protein: CASSLVGGSNQETQYF.